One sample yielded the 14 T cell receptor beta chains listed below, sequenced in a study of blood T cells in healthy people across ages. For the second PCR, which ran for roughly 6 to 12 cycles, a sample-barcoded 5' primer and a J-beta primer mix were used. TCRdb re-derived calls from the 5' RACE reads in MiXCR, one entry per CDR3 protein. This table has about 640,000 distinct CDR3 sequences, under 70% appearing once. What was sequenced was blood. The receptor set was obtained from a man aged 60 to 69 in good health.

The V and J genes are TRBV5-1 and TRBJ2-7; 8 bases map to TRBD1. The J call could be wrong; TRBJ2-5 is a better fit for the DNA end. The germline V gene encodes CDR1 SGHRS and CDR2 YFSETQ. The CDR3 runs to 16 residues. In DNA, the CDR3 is TGCGCCAGCAGCTTCTCAGGACAGGGAGAGGAAGAGACCCAGTACTTC. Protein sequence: CASSFSGQGEEETQYF.

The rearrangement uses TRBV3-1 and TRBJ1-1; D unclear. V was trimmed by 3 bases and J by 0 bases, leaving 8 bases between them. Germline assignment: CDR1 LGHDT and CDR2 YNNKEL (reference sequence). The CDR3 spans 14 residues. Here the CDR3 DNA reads TGTGCCAGCAGCCAGCCCGGAGTGAACACTGAAGCTTTCTTT. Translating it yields CASSQPGVNTEAFF.

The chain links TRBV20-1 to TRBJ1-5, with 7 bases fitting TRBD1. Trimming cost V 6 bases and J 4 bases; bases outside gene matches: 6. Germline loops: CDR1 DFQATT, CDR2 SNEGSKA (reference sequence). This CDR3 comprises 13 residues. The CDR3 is CSATDRANQPQHF. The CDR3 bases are TGCAGTGCGACCGACAGGGCGAATCAGCCCCAGCATTTT.

In nucleotides, the CDR3 is TGCAGTGCCGAACCCCTGGGGGCGCCGAACTATGGCTACACCTTC. This sequence encodes CSAEPLGAPNYGYTF. The chain is built from TRBV20-1 and TRBJ1-2; tentative D call: TRBD1 (6 bases). V shed 6 bases and J shed 2 bases, with 19 bases lying between them. Germline V gene sequence: CDR1 DFQATT, CDR2 SNEGSKA (reference sequence). This CDR3 is built from 15 residues.

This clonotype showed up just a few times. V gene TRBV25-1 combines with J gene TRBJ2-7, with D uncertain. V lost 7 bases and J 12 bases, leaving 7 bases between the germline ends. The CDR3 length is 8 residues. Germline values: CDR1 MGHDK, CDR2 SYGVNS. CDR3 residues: CASNPGYF. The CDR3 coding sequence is TGTGCCAGCAACCCGGGGTACTTC.

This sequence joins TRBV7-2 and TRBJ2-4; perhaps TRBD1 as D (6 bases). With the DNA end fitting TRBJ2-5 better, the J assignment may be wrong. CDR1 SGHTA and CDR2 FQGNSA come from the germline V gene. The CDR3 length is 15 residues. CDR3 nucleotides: TGTGCCAGCAGCCAACAGGGTCTGGGACAAGAGACCCAGTACTTC. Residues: CASSQQGLGQETQYF.

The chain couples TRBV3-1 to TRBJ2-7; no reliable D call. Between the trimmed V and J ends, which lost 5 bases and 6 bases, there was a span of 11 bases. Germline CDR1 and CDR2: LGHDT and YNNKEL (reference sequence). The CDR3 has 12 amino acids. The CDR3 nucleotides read TGTGCCAGCAGCTCCGTGGAGCCCGAGCAGTACTTC. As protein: CASSSVEPEQYF.

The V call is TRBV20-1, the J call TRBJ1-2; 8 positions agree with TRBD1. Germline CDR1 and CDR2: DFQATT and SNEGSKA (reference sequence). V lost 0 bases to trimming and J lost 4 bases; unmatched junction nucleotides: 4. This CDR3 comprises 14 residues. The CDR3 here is CSARETGTGYGYTF. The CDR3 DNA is TGCAGTGCTAGAGAAACCGGGACAGGCTATGGCTACACCTTC.

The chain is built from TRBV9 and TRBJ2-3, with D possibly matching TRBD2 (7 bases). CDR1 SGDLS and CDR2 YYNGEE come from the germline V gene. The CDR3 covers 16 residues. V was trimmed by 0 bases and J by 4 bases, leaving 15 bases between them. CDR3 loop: CASSVEGGNPADTQYF. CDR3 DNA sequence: TGTGCCAGCAGCGTAGAGGGGGGGAACCCTGCAGATACGCAGTATTTT.

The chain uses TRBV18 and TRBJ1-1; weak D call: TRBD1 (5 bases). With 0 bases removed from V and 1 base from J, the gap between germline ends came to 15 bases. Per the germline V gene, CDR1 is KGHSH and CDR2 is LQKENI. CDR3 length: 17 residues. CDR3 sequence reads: CASSPPGQGRSNTEAFF. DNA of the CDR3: TGTGCCAGCTCACCACCGGGGCAGGGTCGGTCGAACACTGAAGCTTTCTTT.

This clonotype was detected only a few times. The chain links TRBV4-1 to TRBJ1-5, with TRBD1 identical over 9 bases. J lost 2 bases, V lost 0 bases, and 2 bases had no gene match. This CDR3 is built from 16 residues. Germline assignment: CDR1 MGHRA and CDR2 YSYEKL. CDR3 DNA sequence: TGCGCCAGCAGCCAAGATGACAGGGGGGGCAATCAGCCCCAGCATTTT. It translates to CASSQDDRGGNQPQHF.

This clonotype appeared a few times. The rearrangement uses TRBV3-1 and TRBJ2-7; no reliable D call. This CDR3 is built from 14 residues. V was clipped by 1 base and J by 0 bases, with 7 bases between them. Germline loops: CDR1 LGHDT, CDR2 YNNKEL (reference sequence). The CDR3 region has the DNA TGTGCCAGCAGCCAAGGCCTGACCTCCTACGAGCAGTACTTC. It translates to CASSQGLTSYEQYF.

The CDR3 coding sequence is TGTGCCAGCAGTGAAAGACAAAGGGCGGAGACCCAGTACTTC. It specifies CASSERQRAETQYF. This chain joins TRBV2 and TRBJ2-5; D ambiguous. Deletions cut 2 bases from V and 5 bases from J, with 12 bases between. The CDR3 runs to 14 residues. In germline, CDR1 is SNHLY, CDR2 FYNNEI.

In nucleotides, the CDR3 is TGTGCCATCAGTGCCGCCGGGGGAGGCACTGAAGCTTTCTTT. It encodes CAISAAGGGTEAFF. The chain uses TRBV10-3 and TRBJ1-1, with D possibly matching TRBD1 (5 bases). The CDR3 runs 14 residues. Germline-derived CDR1 and CDR2 are ENHRY and SYGVKD. Trimming left V 4 bases short and J 4 bases short, with 13 bases between.